Reported below is one T cell receptor (beta chain). Its antigen remains unidentified. This entry is derived from a study of T cell responses to AZD1222 COVID-19 vaccine. TCRdb's table, derived via immunoSEQ multiplex PCR, lists solely in-frame clones and lacks some. The sample carries 100,000 to 120,000 clones, approximately 90% recorded once. The J segment lost 6 bases and the V segment lost 2 bases, leaving 10 bases of the junction unmatched. Germline CDR1 and CDR2: SGHDT and YYEEEE. The CDR3 runs to 15 residues. General study findings and limits: Across the whole spike, CD4 TCRs peaked at regions 160-218 and 743-854. Spike-specific TCRs gained breadth and depth after people received two AZD1222 doses.

Whether given at about 4 or about 12 weeks, second doses were pooled. The source of this sequence is an adult who received the AZD1222 COVID-19 vaccine. The chain couples TRBV5-6 to TRBJ1-1; 7 bases match TRBD1. The sequences come from peripheral blood, collected 28 days after the second AZD1222 dose. CDR3 region: CASSLRGKQGAEAFF. For the CDR3, the DNA is TGTGCCAGCAGCTTACGGGGAAAGCAGGGGGCTGAAGCTTTCTTT.